This T cell receptor beta chain comes out of a study of spatial heterogeneity in lung cancer. Study-wide results and caveats: Higher tumor mutation counts went along with higher counts of expanded intratumoral alpha and beta TCRs. Ubiquitous expanded TCR counts tracked ubiquitous nonsynonymous mutations, and regional counts tracked regional ones.

Germline V gene data show CDR1 as SGHNT and CDR2 as YYREEE (reference sequence). This CDR3 spans 15 amino acids. V lost 2 bases to trimming and J lost 7 bases; unmatched junction nucleotides: 9. Every TCR cDNA molecule carried a tag that served as a unique molecular identifier. TCRdb reprocessed the 5' RACE reads via MiXCR and lists one record per CDR3 protein. Here the sample spans 100,000 or so distinct CDR3 sequences, around 4.3% being singletons. As regards this clonotype: Its antigen is not identified.

Specified time point: sample taken at primary tumor resection. The approximately 78 donors had untreated early-stage non-small cell lung cancer. Whole RNA obtained from tumor, nontumor lung or frozen PBMC underwent sequencing without sorting. The clonotype originates from a male donor with early-stage non-small cell lung cancer. The chain couples TRBV5-4 to TRBJ2-1; 7 bases agree with TRBD1. Sequenced material: lung tumor tissue, taken at surgery. CDR3 sequence reads: CASSLSGTGVNEQFF. The DNA of the CDR3 is TGTGCCAGCAGCTTATCCGGTACAGGGGTTAATGAGCAGTTCTTC.